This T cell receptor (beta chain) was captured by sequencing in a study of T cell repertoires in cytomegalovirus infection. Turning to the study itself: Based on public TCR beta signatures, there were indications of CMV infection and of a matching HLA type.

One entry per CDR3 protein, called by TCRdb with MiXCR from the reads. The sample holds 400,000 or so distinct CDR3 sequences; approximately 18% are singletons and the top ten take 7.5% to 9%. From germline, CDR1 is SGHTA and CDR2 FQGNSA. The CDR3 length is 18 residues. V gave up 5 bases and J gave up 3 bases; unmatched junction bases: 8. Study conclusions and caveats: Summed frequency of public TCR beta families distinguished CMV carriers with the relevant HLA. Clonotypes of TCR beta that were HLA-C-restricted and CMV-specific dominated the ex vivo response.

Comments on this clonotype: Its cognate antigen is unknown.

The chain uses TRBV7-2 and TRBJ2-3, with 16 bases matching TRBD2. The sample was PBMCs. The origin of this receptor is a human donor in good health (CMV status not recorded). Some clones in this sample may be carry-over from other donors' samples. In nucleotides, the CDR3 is TGTGCCAGCAGCGGGACTAGCGGGAGGGCCTTTTGGACAGATACGCAGTATTTT. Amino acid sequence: CASSGTSGRAFWTDTQYF.